Shown below are 21 T cell receptor beta chains from a single sample sequenced in a study of T cells in Graves' hyperthyroidism and ophthalmopathy. RNA transcripts were the template for amplifying TCR beta CDR3 regions. Primed by the HTBI set, a first-round RT-PCR was run on the TCR CDR3. TCRdb passed the multiplex PCR reads through MiXCR, listing each CDR3 protein once. The sample lists hundreds of thousands of distinct CDR3 sequences, roughly 17% occurring once. The source material was blood. The receptors stem from a woman younger than 35 with Graves' ophthalmopathy.

Ten or more counts support this clonotype. The rearrangement links TRBV7-9 to TRBJ2-5; 10 bases align to TRBD1. Unmatched junction bases numbered 10, after V lost 5 bases and J lost 13 bases. Per germline, CDR1 SEHNR and CDR2 FQNEAQ (reference sequence). The CDR3 extends over 13 amino acids. The CDR3 loop reads CASSESGTGVAYF. The CDR3 DNA sequence: TGTGCCAGCAGCGAATCCGGGACAGGGGTGGCGTACTTC. Variable domain in full (rest from reference TRBV7-9 and TRBJ2-5): DTGVSQNPRHKITKRGQNVTFRCDPISEHNRLYWYRQTLGQGPEFLTYFQNEAQLEKSRLLSDRFSAERPKGSFSTLEIQRTEQGDSAMYLCASSESGTGVAYFGPGTRLLVL.

The chain uses TRBV5-1 and TRBJ2-1; either TRBD1 or TRBD2 may supply D (6 bases each). The CDR3 consists of 15 residues. V was pared by 2 bases and J by 4 bases, with 13 bases between. Germline V gives CDR1 SGHRS, CDR2 YFSETQ. Here the CDR3 reads CASSFSVGGYNEQFF. The CDR3 coding sequence is TGCGCCAGCAGCTTCTCGGTAGGGGGGTACAATGAGCAGTTCTTC.

Worth noting for this clonotype: The junction differs from germline at one of its ends, possibly a read error. V usage is TRBV6-1 and J usage is TRBJ1-2; no clear D. Germline V CDR1 and CDR2: MNHNS, SASEGT. The CDR3 runs to 12 residues. In DNA form, the CDR3 reads TGTGCCAGCAGTTTCACTAGCTATGGCCACACCTTC. It translates to CASSFTSYGHTF.

A note on this clonotype: A much larger clone lies a single base off, so this may be a read error. The chain carries TRBV5-6 and TRBJ2-2; TRBD1 agrees at 9 bases. This CDR3 is built from 15 residues. Germline V lookup: CDR1 SGHDT, CDR2 YYEEEE. The CDR3 DNA is TGTGCCAGCAGCTCGGGACAGGGAGATACCGGGGAGCCGTTTTTT. It specifies CASSSGQGDTGEPFF.

This clonotype has a handful of counts. A much larger clone sits a single nucleotide away, making a read error possible. This CDR3 reads CASSWTSGTGELFF. CDR3 nucleotides: TGTGCCAGCAGCTGGACTAGCGGGACCGGGGAGCTGTTTTTT. The chain recombines TRBV11-2 with TRBJ2-2; 11 nucleotides match TRBD2. The CDR3 has 14 amino acids. Germline V gene lookup returns CDR1 SGHAT and CDR2 FQNNGV. V lost 4 bases, J lost 5 bases, and 0 bases stayed unmatched.

Notes on this clonotype: This may be a read error, as it is one base from a much larger clone. The chain has TRBV6-1 and TRBJ2-7, with 7 bases identical to TRBD1. Looked up from germline, CDR1 is MNHNS and CDR2 is SASEGT. After removal of 4 bases from V and 12 bases from J, the junction contained 6 bases not matched to a gene. The CDR3 contains 11 residues. The CDR3 sequence: CASSGQGRLYF. The CDR3 DNA follows: TGTGCCAGCAGTGGACAGGGAAGACTGTACTTC.

This clonotype was found many times. CDR3 amino acids: CASSDSRVRGPNYGYTF. In nucleotides, the CDR3 is TGTGCCAGCAGTGACTCTAGGGTGAGGGGGCCAAACTATGGCTACACCTTC. This chain links TRBV6-4 with TRBJ1-2; 7 bases are a match to TRBD1. CDR3 size: 17 residues. Germline CDR1 is MRHNA and CDR2 is SNTAGT. Losses at the gene ends were 0 bases for V and 2 bases for J; bases not matched to a gene: 9.

With respect to this clonotype: A much larger clone differs from this one at a single base, so this may be a read error. The gene calls are TRBV20-1 and TRBJ2-2; possibly TRBD2 for D (5 bases). The CDR3 is 18 amino acids. CDR1 and CDR2 from the germline V gene are DFQATT and SNEGSKA (reference sequence). The CDR3 loop reads CSARGLVGEWSNTGELFF. The CDR3, as DNA: TGCAGTGCCAGAGGTCTAGTGGGAGAATGGTCGAACACCGGGGAGCTGTTTTTT.

This clonotype was recorded at least ten times. The chain combines TRBV27 with TRBJ1-5, with unresolved D. V lost 1 base to trimming and J lost 1 base, with 2 bases between them. The germline gives CDR1 MNHEY, CDR2 SMNVEV (reference sequence). The CDR3 extends over 13 amino acids. DNA for the CDR3: TGTGCCAGCAGTTTATTCAGCAATCAGCCCCAGCATTTT. It translates to CASSLFSNQPQHF.

The V and J genes are TRBV15 and TRBJ2-2; 7 bases are a match to TRBD1. The CDR3 has 15 residues. The J segment lost 4 bases and the V segment lost 1 base, leaving 3 bases of the junction unmatched. The V gene's germline CDR1 is LNHNV and CDR2 YYDKDF (reference sequence). CDR3 loop: CATSRGPGGTGELFF. The CDR3 DNA sequence: TGTGCCACCAGCAGAGGCCCAGGGGGCACCGGGGAGCTGTTTTTT.

This clonotype came up a few times. The V and J genes are TRBV19 and TRBJ1-4; 9 bases align to TRBD1. This CDR3 contains 15 residues. The germline CDR1 and CDR2 sequences are LNHDA and SQIVND (reference sequence). V trimming: 5 bases; J trimming: 6 bases; junction bases outside the gene matches: 7. CDR3 residues: CASSPYRGPYEKLFF. For the CDR3, the DNA is TGTGCCAGTAGTCCCTACAGGGGGCCGTATGAAAAACTGTTTTTT.

In the case of this clonotype: A much more abundant neighbour one base away suggests this may be a read error. The chain carries TRBV7-7 and TRBJ2-5, with D tentatively TRBD1 or TRBD2 (6 bases each). The germline gives CDR1 SSHAT, CDR2 FNYEAQ (reference sequence). The CDR3 runs 14 residues. The CDR3 DNA sequence: TGTGCTAGCAACTTAGACGGGGGCTGGGAGACCCAGTACTTC. This translates into CASNLDGGWETQYF.

This clonotype was detected only a few times. The chain combines TRBV27 with TRBJ2-7; tentatively, D is TRBD1 or TRBD2 (5 bases each). This CDR3 has 15 residues. Germline CDR1 reads MNHEY; CDR2 reads SMNVEV (reference sequence). Trimming pared 7 bases from V and 0 bases from J, leaving 16 bases between. The CDR3 DNA is TGTGCCAGCACAAGAGCCCCAGGGAGCTCCTACGAGCAGTACTTC. This sequence encodes CASTRAPGSSYEQYF.

This clonotype was recorded only once. The rearrangement joins TRBV20-1 to TRBJ1-1, with D possibly matching TRBD1 (6 bases). Per the germline V gene, CDR1 is DFQATT and CDR2 is SNEGSKA (reference sequence). The V and J ends lost 6 bases and 1 base respectively, with 15 bases between them. The CDR3 runs 14 residues. The CDR3 DNA sequence: TGCAGTGCACCCAGACAGGACCCGAACACTGAAGCTTTCTTT. This codes for CSAPRQDPNTEAFF.

This clonotype appeared many times. The chain recombines TRBV7-9 with TRBJ2-5; the match to TRBD1 covers 8 bases. With V trimmed by 2 bases and J by 4 bases, 3 bases remained unmatched. The CDR3 consists of 14 residues. The germline CDR1 and CDR2 sequences are SEHNR and FQNEAQ (reference sequence). CDR3 protein: CASSLTDRGETQYF. CDR3 nucleotides: TGTGCCAGCAGCTTAACAGACAGGGGAGAGACCCAGTACTTC.

This clonotype was found many times. The J gene is TRBJ1-2, the V gene TRBV20-1; no clear D gene. The ends were cut back, 1 base at V and 11 bases at J, with 23 bases in the middle. The CDR3 is 15 residues long. Germline V gene lookup returns CDR1 DFQATT and CDR2 SNEGSKA (reference sequence). CDR3 sequence reads: CSARAPLWFEPVYTF. Written as DNA, the CDR3 is TGCAGTGCTAGAGCACCTCTCTGGTTCGAACCGGTTTACACCTTC.

At least ten counts were recorded for this clonotype. The rearrangement joins TRBV5-8 to TRBJ2-4; 11 nucleotides agree with TRBD2. Germline V lookup: CDR1 SGHTS, CDR2 YDEGEE. The CDR3 spans 17 residues. The J segment lost 0 bases and the V segment lost 3 bases, leaving 5 bases of the junction unmatched. This CDR3 reads CASSSLSGGVAKNIQYF. The CDR3 DNA reads as TGTGCCAGCAGCTCGCTTAGCGGGGGGGTAGCCAAAAACATTCAGTACTTC.

This clonotype was observed many times. This chain uses TRBV10-3 with TRBJ1-2; D is undetermined. The germline CDR1 and CDR2 sequences are ENHRY and SYGVKD. V shed 8 bases and J shed 0 bases, with 16 bases lying between them. There are 15 residues in the CDR3. CDR3 sequence (DNA): TGTGCCATCGCCAAGCCCCAGGCTGCTAACTATGGCTACACCTTC. Its protein product is CAIAKPQAANYGYTF.

This clonotype showed up just a few times. A single base separates this from a much larger clone, so it may be a read error. This chain connects TRBV3-1 to TRBJ2-3; no reliable D call. Trimming removed 2 bases at V and 2 bases at J, with 5 bases between. This CDR3 comprises 13 residues. Germline CDR1 and CDR2: LGHDT and YNNKEL (reference sequence). The CDR3 DNA follows: TGTGCCAGCAGCCAATCCTACACAGATACGCAGTATTTT. As protein: CASSQSYTDTQYF.

This clonotype was seen a single time. CDR3 DNA: TGTGCCAGCAGTTTAGCCGGGACAGGGGGAGAGACCCAGTACTTC. Translated: CASSLAGTGGETQYF. The chain employs TRBV28 and TRBJ2-5, with TRBD1 matching over 11 bases. J lost 4 bases, V lost 2 bases, and 3 bases had no gene match. The CDR3 has 15 residues. The V gene's germline CDR1 is MDHEN and CDR2 SYDVKM.

This clonotype was seen many times. This CDR3 reads CASSAHGGSSYNEQFF. The CDR3 DNA reads as TGTGCCAGCAGCGCTCACGGCGGGAGCTCCTACAATGAGCAGTTCTTC. The chain is built from TRBV2 and TRBJ2-1; 7 bases line up with TRBD2. CDR1 SNHLY and CDR2 FYNNEI come from the germline V gene. V lost 6 bases and J lost 0; bases outside the gene matches: 8. The CDR3 has 16 amino acids.